This paragraph reports one T cell receptor (beta chain). This sample is drawn from a study of blood T cell repertoires in COVID-19. Study details: COVID-19 samples from acute and convalescent phases originated in the United States, Italy and Spain. Nucleic acid was either cDNA or gDNA, and it came from T cells, B-cell-depleted T cells, or PBMCs.

Here immunoSEQ multiplex PCR was the method, and the copy in TCRdb shows in-frame clones only, minus some. The sample holds tens of thousands of clones; roughly 76% are singletons and the top ten take 4% to 6%. CDR3 size: 11 residues. The germline gives CDR1 MNHEY, CDR2 SVGAGI. The V end lost 5 bases, the J end lost 6 bases, and 8 bases lay between the germline ends. The Seattle site enrolled patients during active infection and followed them longitudinally. The TCR was taken from an older man with COVID-19, enrolled during active disease. The sample was peripheral blood. The chain uses TRBV6-5 and TRBJ2-7; D gene ambiguous. As DNA, the CDR3 is TGTGCCAGCAGTCCGAGCGTCGAGCAGTACTTC. This codes for CASSPSVEQYF.